Included here is one T cell receptor (beta chain) sequence, with context. Its antigen is unknown. It was with 60 Vbeta and 13 Jbeta primers that the PCR ran. The repertoire was sequenced with immunoSEQ multiplex PCR; TCRdb's copy has only in-frame clones and lacks some. Of 150,000 to 170,000 clones detected, about 68% appear once; the ten largest clones hold under 2.5%. CDR3 length equals 15 residues. In germline, CDR1 is SGHVS, CDR2 FQNEAQ. Losses at the gene ends were 8 bases for V and 0 bases for J; bases not matched to a gene: 6. The data stem from a study of cytomegalovirus exposure and HLA in healthy donors. Study-wide background: About 85 million unique TCRs from HLA-typed donors were held in an early release of data.

Study findings and constraints: The study flagged fewer than 200 TCR beta chains as cytomegalovirus-associated. Reports showed the classifier diagnosing cytomegalovirus status with high specificity and sensitivity.

The source material was PBMCs. This sequence was found in a man aged 25-40 years in good health and CMV-seronegative. The chain recombines TRBV7-8 with TRBJ2-2, with 7 bases aligning to TRBD1. The CDR3 DNA reads TGTGCCAGCGTAGGGGGCGGCACGAACACCGGGGAGCTGTTTTTT. This encodes CASVGGGTNTGELFF.